The clone carrying this TCR beta chain was observed a handful of times. Expressed TCRB transcripts were sequenced because the entire RNA isolate underwent reverse transcription. Approximately 3.4 million reads, on average, came from each naive, central memory and regulatory T cell sample. Using immunoSEQ multiplex PCR, the repertoire was profiled, and TCRdb retains in-frame clones only, with some absent. The sample contains fewer than 400,000 clones, 8% of which appear only once. The record originates from a study of beta chain features in type 1 diabetes. The germline gives CDR1 PRHDT, CDR2 FYEKMQ (reference sequence). V shed 1 base and J shed 2 bases, with 10 bases lying between them. The CDR3 consists of 15 residues.

The clonotype originates from a woman aged 18-29 years in good health. Sequencing input: central memory CD4+ T cells from blood. The chain carries TRBV13 and TRBJ2-3; D might be TRBD1 (5 bases). The CDR3 DNA is TGTGCCAGCAGCTTAGAGCTAGGGGACACAGATACGCAGTATTTT. Translating it yields CASSLELGDTDTQYF.